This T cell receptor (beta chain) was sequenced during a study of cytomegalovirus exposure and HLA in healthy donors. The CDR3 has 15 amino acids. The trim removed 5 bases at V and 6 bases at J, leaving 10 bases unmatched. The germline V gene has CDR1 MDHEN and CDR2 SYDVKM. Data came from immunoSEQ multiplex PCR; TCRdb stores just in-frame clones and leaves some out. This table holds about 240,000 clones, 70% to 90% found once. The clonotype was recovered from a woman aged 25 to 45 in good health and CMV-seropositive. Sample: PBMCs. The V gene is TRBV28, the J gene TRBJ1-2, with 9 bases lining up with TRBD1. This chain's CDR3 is CASSPPGQGPHGYTF. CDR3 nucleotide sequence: TGTGCCAGCAGTCCCCCGGGACAGGGTCCGCATGGCTACACCTTC.